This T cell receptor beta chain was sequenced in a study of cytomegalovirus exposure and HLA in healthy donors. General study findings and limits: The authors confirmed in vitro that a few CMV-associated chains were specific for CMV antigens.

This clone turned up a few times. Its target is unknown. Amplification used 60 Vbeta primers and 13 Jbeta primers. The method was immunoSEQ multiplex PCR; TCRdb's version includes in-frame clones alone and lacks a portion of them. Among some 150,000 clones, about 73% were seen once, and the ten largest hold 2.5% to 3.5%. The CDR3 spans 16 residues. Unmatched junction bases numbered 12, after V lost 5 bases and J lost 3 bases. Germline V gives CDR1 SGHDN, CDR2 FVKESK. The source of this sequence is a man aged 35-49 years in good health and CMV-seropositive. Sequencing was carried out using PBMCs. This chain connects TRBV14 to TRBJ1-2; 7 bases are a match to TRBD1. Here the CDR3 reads CASSARQGLGDYGYTF. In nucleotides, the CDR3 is TGTGCCAGCAGCGCGCGACAGGGATTAGGGGACTATGGCTACACCTTC.